This T cell receptor beta chain was sequenced for a study of blood T cells in healthy people across ages. Study in general: About one barcoded beta molecule per two T cells came from capture by template switching.

A second PCR, run for about 7 to 12 cycles, used a sample-barcoded 5' primer plus a J-beta primer mix. MiXCR, run by TCRdb on the 5' RACE reads, gives a single entry per CDR3 protein. Counted here are 900,000 to 950,000 distinct CDR3 sequences, almost 30% occurring once; the ten biggest clones make up roughly a tenth. This CDR3 spans 15 amino acids. The V gene's germline CDR1 is MNHNS and CDR2 SASEGT. The V end was cut by 6 bases, the J end by 2 bases, with 14 bases between. This sample was also put to use in a study of T cells of mothers and their children. In that study: Thymic selection molds TCR recombination output in much the same way for related pairs as for unrelated pairs.

The rearrangement joins TRBV6-1 to TRBJ2-4; TRBD1 is a possible D gene (6 bases). The sequence was obtained from a woman between 40 and 55 years old in good health. The material sequenced was blood. CDR3 in DNA: TGTGCCAGCAGAACTAACCGGGACACCAAAAACATTCAGTACTTC. This translates into CASRTNRDTKNIQYF.